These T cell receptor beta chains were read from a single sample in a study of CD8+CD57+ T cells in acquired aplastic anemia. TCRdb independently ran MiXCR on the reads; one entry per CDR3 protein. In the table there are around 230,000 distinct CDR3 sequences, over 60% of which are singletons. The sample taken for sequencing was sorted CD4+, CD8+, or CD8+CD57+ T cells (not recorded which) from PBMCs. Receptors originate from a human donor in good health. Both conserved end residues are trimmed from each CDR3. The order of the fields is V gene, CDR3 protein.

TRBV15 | ATTSPTYNEQF
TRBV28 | ASSPQRTLSHANQY
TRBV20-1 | SARAPDRGGGGYT
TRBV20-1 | SATIMAATLDEQF
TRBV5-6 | ASSLVDRSGNTEAF
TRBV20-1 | SAILAGTDTQY
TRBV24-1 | ATSKNTEAF
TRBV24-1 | ATSDFGMGPNTGELF
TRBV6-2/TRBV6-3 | ASSYSMAGPGNTIY
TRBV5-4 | ASSFDSRGIQY
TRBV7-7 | ASSLRRDGWNEQF
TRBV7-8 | ASREGDTIY
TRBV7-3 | ASSAGTEIYEQY
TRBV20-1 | SARLQGATNEKLF
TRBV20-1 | SAPNVSNEQF
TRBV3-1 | ASSQLAALEETQY
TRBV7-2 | ASSLSGGAETQY
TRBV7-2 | ASRLGSTYEQY
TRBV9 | ASSPEGAGSYEQY
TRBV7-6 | ASRDRASSYEQY
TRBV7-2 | ASSLVGPWIQETQY
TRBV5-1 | ASSLDPSNTGELF
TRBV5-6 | ASDNSVRFTNYGYT
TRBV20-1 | GARDPDKVPYGYT
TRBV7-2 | ASSLIGRNTEAF
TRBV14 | ASTTWTRVSYEQY
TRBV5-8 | ASSVTSGSTQTQY
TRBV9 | ASSQGPRDSYEQY
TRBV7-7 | ASSPSIGELF
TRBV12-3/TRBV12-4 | ASSPLGLAGVTDTQY
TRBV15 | ATSTGRLGSPLH
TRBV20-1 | RGGAYNEQF
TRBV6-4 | ASSEHETNPYEQY
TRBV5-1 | ASTYGNTIY
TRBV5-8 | ASSSNGPRNIQY
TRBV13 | ASSSSSGGAADTQY
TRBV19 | ASSIVVGELF
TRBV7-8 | ASSPEGGGPLRNEQF
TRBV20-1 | SASGSSSYEQY
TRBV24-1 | ATSAIYGGEPYEQY
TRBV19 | ASSERDRYNEQF